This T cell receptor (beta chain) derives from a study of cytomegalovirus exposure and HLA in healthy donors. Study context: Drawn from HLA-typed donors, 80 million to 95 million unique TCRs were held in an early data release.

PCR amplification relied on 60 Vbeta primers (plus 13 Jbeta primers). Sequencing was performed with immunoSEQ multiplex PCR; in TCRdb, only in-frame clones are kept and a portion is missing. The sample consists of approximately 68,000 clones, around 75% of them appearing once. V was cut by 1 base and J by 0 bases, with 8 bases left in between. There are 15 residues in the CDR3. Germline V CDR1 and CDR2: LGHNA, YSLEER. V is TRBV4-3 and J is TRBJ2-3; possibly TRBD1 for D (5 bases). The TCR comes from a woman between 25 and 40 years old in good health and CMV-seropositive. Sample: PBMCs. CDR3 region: CASSQGTPSTDTQYF. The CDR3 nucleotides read TGCGCCAGCAGCCAAGGGACACCTAGCACAGATACGCAGTATTTT.